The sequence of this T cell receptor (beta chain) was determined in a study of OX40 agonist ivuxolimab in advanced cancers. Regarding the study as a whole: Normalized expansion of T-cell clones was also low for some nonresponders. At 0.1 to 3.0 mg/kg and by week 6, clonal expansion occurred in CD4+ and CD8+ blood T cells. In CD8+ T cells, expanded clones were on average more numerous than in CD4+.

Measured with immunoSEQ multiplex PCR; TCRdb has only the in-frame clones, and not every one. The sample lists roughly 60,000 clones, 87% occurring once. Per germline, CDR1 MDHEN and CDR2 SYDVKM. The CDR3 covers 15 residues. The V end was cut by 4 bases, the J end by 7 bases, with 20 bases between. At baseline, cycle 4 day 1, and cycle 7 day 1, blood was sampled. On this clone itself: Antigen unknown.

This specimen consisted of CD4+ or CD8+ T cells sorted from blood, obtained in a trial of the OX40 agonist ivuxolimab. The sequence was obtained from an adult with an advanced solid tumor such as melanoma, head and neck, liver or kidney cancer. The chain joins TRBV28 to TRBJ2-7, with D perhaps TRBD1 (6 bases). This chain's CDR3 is CASSSPGQSLREQYF. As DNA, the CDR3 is TGTGCCAGCAGTTCCCCCGGACAGTCTCTACGGGAGCAGTACTTC.